This T cell receptor (beta chain) was recovered during a study of shared clonotypes between healthy human individuals. Study information: Plates per donor: three CD4 naive, three CD4 memory, two CD8 naive, one CD8 memory.

Original handling: Junction-only immunoSEQ sequences carried no quality scores, so filtering differed. Only in-frame clones appear in the TCRdb table, and some are missing; sequencing was by immunoSEQ multiplex PCR. That table furnishes V, J and clone size, whereas the DNA furnished D and trimming. The table lists 1 million to 1.3 million clones, approximately 80% of them singletons, with roughly 0.65% in the top ten. Splitting of CD4+ cells produced CD45RA+ naive and CD45RA-negative memory subsets. CDR3 size: 15 residues. The V gene's germline CDR1 is GTSNPN and CDR2 SVGIG (reference sequence). Trimming took 0 bases from V and 7 from J; bases not matched to a gene: 7.

The sequenced sample was memory CD4+ T cells from PBMCs. Subset defined: CD45RA-negative fraction. V usage is TRBV30 and J usage is TRBJ2-3; 10 bases line up with TRBD2. This sequence originates from a man between 18 and 29 years old in good health. Some clones in this sample may be carry-over from other donors' samples. Here the CDR3 reads CAWSVNSGRSNTQYF. The CDR3 DNA follows: TGTGCCTGGAGTGTAAATAGCGGGAGGTCGAATACGCAGTATTTT.